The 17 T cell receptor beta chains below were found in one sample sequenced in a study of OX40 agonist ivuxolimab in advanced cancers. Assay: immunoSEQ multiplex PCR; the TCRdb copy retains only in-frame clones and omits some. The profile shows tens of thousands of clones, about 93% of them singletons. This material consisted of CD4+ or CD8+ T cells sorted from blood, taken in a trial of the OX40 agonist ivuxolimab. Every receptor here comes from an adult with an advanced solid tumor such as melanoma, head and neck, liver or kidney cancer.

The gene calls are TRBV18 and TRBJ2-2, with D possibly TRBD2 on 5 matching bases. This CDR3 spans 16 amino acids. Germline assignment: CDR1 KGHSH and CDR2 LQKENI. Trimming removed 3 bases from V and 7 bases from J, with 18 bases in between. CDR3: CASSPPEAAIIGELFF. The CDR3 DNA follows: TGTGCCAGCTCACCCCCGGAGGCCGCTATAATCGGGGAGCTGTTTTTT.

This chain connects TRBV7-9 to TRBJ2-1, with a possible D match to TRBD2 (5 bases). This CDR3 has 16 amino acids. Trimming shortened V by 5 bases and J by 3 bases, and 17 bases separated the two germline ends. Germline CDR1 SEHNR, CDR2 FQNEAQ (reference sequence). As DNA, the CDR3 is TGTGCCAGCAGCCCCGAGTCCGGGATCCTCTACAATGAGCAGTTCTTC. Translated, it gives CASSPESGILYNEQFF.

CDR3 in amino acids: CASSQQGIFYGYTF. In nucleotides, the CDR3 is TGTGCCAGCAGTCAACAGGGGATCTTCTATGGCTACACCTTC. The rearrangement links TRBV6-5 to TRBJ1-2; 7 nucleotides match TRBD1. V was pared by 5 bases and J by 4 bases, with 7 bases of the junction left unmatched. This CDR3 has 14 amino acids. Germline CDR1 MNHEY, CDR2 SVGAGI.

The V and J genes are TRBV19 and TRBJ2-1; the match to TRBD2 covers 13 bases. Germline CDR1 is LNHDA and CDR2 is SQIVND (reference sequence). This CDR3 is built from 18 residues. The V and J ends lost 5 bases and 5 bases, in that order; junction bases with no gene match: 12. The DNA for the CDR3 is TGTGCCAGTAGTCCCCAATCTCGACTAGCGGGAGGCCACAATGAGCAGTTCTTC. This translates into CASSPQSRLAGGHNEQFF.

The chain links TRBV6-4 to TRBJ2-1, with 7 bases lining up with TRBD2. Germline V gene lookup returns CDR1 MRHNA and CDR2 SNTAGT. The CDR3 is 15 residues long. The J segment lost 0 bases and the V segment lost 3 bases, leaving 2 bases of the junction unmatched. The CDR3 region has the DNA TGTGCCAGCAGTGAGGGCGGGAGCTCCTACAATGAGCAGTTCTTC. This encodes CASSEGGSSYNEQFF.

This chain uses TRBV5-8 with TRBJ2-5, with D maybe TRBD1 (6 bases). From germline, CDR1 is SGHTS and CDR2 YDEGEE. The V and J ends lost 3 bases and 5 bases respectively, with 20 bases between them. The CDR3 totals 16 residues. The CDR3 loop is CASSWNRATLVETQYF. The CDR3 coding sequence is TGTGCCAGCAGCTGGAACAGGGCCACCTTAGTGGAGACCCAGTACTTC.

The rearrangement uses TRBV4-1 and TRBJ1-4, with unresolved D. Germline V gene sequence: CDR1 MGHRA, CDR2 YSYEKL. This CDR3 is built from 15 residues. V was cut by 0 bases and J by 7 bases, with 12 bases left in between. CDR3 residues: CASSQDYRGGEKLFF. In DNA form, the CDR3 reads TGCGCCAGCAGCCAAGATTATCGGGGTGGTGAAAAACTGTTTTTT.

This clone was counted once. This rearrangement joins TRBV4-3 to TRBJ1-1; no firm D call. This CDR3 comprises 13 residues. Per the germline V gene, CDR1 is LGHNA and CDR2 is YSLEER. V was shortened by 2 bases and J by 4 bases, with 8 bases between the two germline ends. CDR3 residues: CASSQREVTEAFF. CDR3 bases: TGCGCCAGCAGCCAAAGGGAAGTCACTGAAGCTTTCTTT.

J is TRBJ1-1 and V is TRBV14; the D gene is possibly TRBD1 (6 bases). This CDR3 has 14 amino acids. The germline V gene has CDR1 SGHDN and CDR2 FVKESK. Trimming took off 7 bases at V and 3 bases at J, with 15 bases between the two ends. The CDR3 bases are TGTGCCAGCAAACAGGGCCTGACGGACACTGAAGCTTTCTTT. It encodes CASKQGLTDTEAFF.

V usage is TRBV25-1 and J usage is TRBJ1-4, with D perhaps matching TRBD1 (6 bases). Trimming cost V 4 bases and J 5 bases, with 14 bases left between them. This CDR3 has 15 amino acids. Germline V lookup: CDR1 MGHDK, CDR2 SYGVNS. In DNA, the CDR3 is TGTGCCAGCAGTGGACTGGCAGGGGAAAATGAAAAACTGTTTTTT. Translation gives CASSGLAGENEKLFF.

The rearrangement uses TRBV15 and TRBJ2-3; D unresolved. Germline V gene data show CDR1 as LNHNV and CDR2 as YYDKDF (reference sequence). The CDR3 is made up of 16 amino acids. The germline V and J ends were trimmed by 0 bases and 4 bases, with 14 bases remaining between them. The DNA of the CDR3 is TGTGCCACCAGCAGAGATCGGGCTTACGGAGCAGATACGCAGTATTTT. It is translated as CATSRDRAYGADTQYF.

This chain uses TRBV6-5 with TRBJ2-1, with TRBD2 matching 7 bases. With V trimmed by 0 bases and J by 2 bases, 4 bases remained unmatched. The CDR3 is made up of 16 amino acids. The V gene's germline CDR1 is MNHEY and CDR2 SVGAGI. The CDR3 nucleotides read TGTGCCAGCAGTTACTCGGCGGGGGTCCCCTACAATGAGCAGTTCTTC. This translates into CASSYSAGVPYNEQFF.

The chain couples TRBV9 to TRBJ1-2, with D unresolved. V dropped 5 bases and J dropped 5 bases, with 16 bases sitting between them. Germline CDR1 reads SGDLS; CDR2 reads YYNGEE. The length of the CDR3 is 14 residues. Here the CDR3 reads CASRNSVETYGYTF. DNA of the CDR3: TGTGCCAGCAGAAACTCTGTCGAGACTTATGGCTACACCTTC. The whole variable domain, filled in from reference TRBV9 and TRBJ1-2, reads DSGVTQTPKHLITATGQRVTLRCSPRSGDLSVYWYQQSLDQGLQFLIQYYNGEERAKGNILERFSAQQFPDLHSELNLSSLELGDSALYFCASRNSVETYGYTFGSGTRLTVV.

The chain's CDR3 is CSVEGGGWNEQFF. The CDR3 DNA reads as TGCAGCGTTGAAGGGGGGGGTTGGAATGAGCAGTTCTTC. The rearrangement links TRBV29-1 to TRBJ2-1; 7 nucleotides agree with TRBD2. CDR1 is SQVTM, CDR2 ANQGSEA, per germline. Trimming at V came to 1 base and at J to 7 bases, leaving 4 bases not matched to a gene. The CDR3 is made up of 13 amino acids.

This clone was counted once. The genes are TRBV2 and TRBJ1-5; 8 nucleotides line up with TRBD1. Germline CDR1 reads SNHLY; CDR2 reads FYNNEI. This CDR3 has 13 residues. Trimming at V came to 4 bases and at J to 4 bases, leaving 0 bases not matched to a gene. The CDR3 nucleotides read TGTGCCAGCAGTGGACAGGGGAATCAGCCCCAGCATTTT. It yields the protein CASSGQGNQPQHF.

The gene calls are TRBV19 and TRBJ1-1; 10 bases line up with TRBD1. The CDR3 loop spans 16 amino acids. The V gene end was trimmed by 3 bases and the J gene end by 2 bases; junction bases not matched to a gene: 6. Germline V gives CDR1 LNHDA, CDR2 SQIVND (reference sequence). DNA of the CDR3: TGTGCCAGTAGTATCGGGGGACAGGGGCTAAACACTGAAGCTTTCTTT. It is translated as CASSIGGQGLNTEAFF.

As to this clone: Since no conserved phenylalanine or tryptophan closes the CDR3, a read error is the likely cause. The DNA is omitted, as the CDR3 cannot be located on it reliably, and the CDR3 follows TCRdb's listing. The CDR3 spells CAISPGGNY. The V gene is TRBV10-3, the J gene TRBJ1-2; the table's D call, TRBD1, has no DNA check behind it. Germline V lookup: CDR1 ENHRY, CDR2 SYGVKD. The CDR3 extends over 9 residues, inclusive of both ends.